The rows below give T cell receptor beta chains drawn from one sample of a study of T cells in Graves' hyperthyroidism and ophthalmopathy. TCRdb redid the calling of the multiplex PCR reads with MiXCR, one entry per CDR3 protein. In the table there are 200,000 to 250,000 distinct CDR3 sequences, under 20% of which are singletons. Sequencing was performed on blood. These receptors originate from a man aged 50-60 years with Graves' hyperthyroidism. Each CDR3 is given with its conserved first and last residue. Fields, in order: J gene, clone size, D gene, V gene, CDR3 DNA, CDR3 protein. A D gene is named only where the DNA matches it firmly. A clone size is listed for some rows: how often the clone was seen (once, few, many), or a class if it is expanded.

j_call: TRBJ1-1; clone_size: many; d_call: -; v_call: TRBV7-9; cdr3_nt: TGTGCCAGCAGCTTGGGTGTTGAGGGCACTGAAGCTTTCTTT; cdr3_aa: CASSLGVEGTEAFF
j_call: TRBJ2-1; clone_size: -; d_call: -; v_call: TRBV4-1; cdr3_nt: TGCGCCAGCAAAGTACGAGCAGGGGATTTCTACAATGAGCAGTTCTTC; cdr3_aa: CASKVRAGDFYNEQFF
j_call: TRBJ1-4; clone_size: many; d_call: -; v_call: TRBV7-9; cdr3_nt: TGTGCCAGCAGCTTAGCCGGACAGCTGAATGAAAAACTGTTTTTT; cdr3_aa: CASSLAGQLNEKLFF
j_call: TRBJ2-3; clone_size: few; d_call: TRBD2; v_call: TRBV10-3; cdr3_nt: TGTGCCATCAGGCGGGAGATATCAGATACGCAGTATTTT; cdr3_aa: CAIRREISDTQYF
j_call: TRBJ2-3; clone_size: few; d_call: TRBD2; v_call: TRBV6-2/TRBV6-3; cdr3_nt: TGTGCCAGCAGCCCCCGGGGAGGGAAGGGGACTGGAGCGGAGTATACGCAGTATTTT; cdr3_aa: CASSPRGGKGTGAEYTQYF
j_call: TRBJ1-5; clone_size: few; d_call: TRBD1; v_call: TRBV28; cdr3_nt: TGTGCCAGCAGTTTGGGACAGAGATATCAGCCCCAGCGTTTT; cdr3_aa: CASSLGQRYQPQRF
j_call: TRBJ2-2; clone_size: -; d_call: -; v_call: TRBV5-1; cdr3_nt: TGCGCCAGCAGCTTGCGCCGTCAGAACACCGGGGAGCTGTTTTTT; cdr3_aa: CASSLRRQNTGELFF
j_call: TRBJ1-1; clone_size: few; d_call: -; v_call: TRBV20-1; cdr3_nt: TGCAGTGCTAGAGTATGGTTGGAGTTGAACACTGAAGCTTTCTTT; cdr3_aa: CSARVWLELNTEAFF
j_call: TRBJ2-1; clone_size: few; d_call: TRBD2; v_call: TRBV6-2/TRBV6-3; cdr3_nt: TGTGCCAGCAGTTACACCCCGGGAGGGACCTACAATGAGCAGTTCTTC; cdr3_aa: CASSYTPGGTYNEQFF
j_call: TRBJ2-2; clone_size: few; d_call: TRBD1; v_call: TRBV4-2; cdr3_nt: TGTGCCAGCAGCCAGGCCGGGACAGGGGGCTCCGGGGAGCTGTTTTTT; cdr3_aa: CASSQAGTGGSGELFF
j_call: TRBJ1-5; clone_size: few; d_call: -; v_call: TRBV7-2; cdr3_nt: TGTGCCAGCAGCTTATGGGGGAATCAGCCCCAGCATTTT; cdr3_aa: CASSLWGNQPQHF
j_call: TRBJ2-1; clone_size: -; d_call: -; v_call: TRBV7-9; cdr3_nt: TGTGCCAGCAGCCGTGGAGATAACAATGAGCAGTTCTTC; cdr3_aa: CASSRGDNNEQFF
j_call: TRBJ1-4; clone_size: many; d_call: -; v_call: TRBV11-2; cdr3_nt: TGTGCCAGCAGCTTAGTCTCTTCACAGGGAAATGAAAAACTGTTTTTT; cdr3_aa: CASSLVSSQGNEKLFF